Listed below are T cell receptor beta chains from one sample, sequenced in a study of T cells in localized non-small cell lung cancer. This table comes from immunoSEQ multiplex PCR, and its TCRdb copy is limited to in-frame clones, with some not included. Of tens of thousands of clones listed, roughly 88% are singletons. Source: peripheral blood, taken before any cancer treatment. Every receptor here comes from a male donor aged 60 or older with stage III squamous cell lung carcinoma. CDR3s include the opening cysteine and the closing phenylalanine or tryptophan.

v_call	cdr3_aa
TRBV28	CASSFSQGGMKGNTEAFF
TRBV2	CASFEVAGYSTDTQYF
TRBV28	CASSTNYGYTF
TRBV7-8	CASSLAPSGGSYEQYF
TRBV11-1	CASSPSTNTGELFF
TRBV7-2	CASSLDPLLNEAFF
TRBV2	CASSRDRGNQETQYF
TRBV19	CASRGRGRETQYF
TRBV5-6	CASSLWISQVEAFF
TRBV5-4	CASSPTVNYGYTF
TRBV7-2	CASSLYPVGVSNSPLHF
TRBV5-1	CASSLLGPLTDTQYF
TRBV7-3	CASSFGGRGDTQYF
TRBV11-2	CASSLQLAGSYEQYF
TRBV12-5	CASEPSSNTEAFF
TRBV7-6	CASSPLQGAGYEQYF
TRBV4-3	CASSLQLEQSGSYNEQFF
TRBV29-1	CSTGGAGGQSGREQFF
TRBV5-1	CASSLGVLGTGELFF
TRBV7-3	CASSSQPLPGVNEQFF
TRBV2	CASSPQGSGNTIYF
TRBV5-1	CASSPTGHATNEKLFF
TRBV18	CASSYTGLNTGELFF
TRBV7-9	CASSYRDWGNYEQYF
TRBV9	CASSGGGVAEETQYF
TRBV4-1	CASSQDIVGGNTEAFF
TRBV5-1	CASSLAGQGSHEQYF
TRBV19	CASMQGSSGANVLTF
TRBV5-6	CASSPFRGNTEAFF
TRBV19	CASSTQQGTYVSGYTF
TRBV6-6	CASSPTPSEQYF
TRBV5-1	CASSLGAGGGETQYF
TRBV5-1	CASSLPGVLLHF
TRBV28	CASAPLAGHYNEQFF
TRBV4-1	CASSQGGTETQYF
TRBV9	CASSVGGLAPKVF
TRBV28	CASSFLFEKLFF
TRBV5-4	CASSELSGGLSYNEQFF
TRBV7-9	CASSLLSGQSLHF
TRBV7-3	CASRQGNTGELFF
TRBV2	CASRRDTGELFF
TRBV5-1	CASSQTATNEKLFF
TRBV28	CASSKLTRWFSYEQYF
TRBV6-5	CASSYSLLNQPQHF
TRBV19	CASSPQRLAGLTDTQYF
TRBV9	CASSTPGTSISDTQYF
TRBV5-1	CASSLPGGARETQYF
TRBV11-2	CASSLDTLEQFF
TRBV6-1	CASSGGQGSSSYNSPLHF
TRBV5-1	CASSLARDSTDTQYF